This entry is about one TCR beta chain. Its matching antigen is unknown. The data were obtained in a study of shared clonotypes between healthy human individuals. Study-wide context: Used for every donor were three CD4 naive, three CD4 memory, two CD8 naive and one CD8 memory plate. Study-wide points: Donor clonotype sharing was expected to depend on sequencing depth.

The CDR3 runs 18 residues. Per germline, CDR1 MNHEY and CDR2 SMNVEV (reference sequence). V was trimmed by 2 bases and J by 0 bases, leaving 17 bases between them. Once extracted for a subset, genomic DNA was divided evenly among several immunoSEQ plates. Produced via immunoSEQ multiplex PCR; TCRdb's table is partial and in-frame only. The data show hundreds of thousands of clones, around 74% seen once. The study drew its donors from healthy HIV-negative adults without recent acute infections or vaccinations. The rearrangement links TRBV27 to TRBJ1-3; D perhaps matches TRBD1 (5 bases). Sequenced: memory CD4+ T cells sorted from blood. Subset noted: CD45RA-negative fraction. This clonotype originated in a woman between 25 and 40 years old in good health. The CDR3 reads CASSLGAGRVFSGNTIYF. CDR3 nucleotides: TGTGCCAGCAGTTTAGGGGCAGGTCGGGTCTTCTCTGGAAACACCATATATTTT.